This T cell receptor (beta chain) was profiled in a study of identical twins. Only healthy Caucasians were included as donors. Study-wide results and caveats: Fewer insertions characterized abundant cord blood beta clonotypes, whereas memory repertoires showed none. Within monozygotic twins, out-of-frame TCR alpha sharing was underestimated by the models.

TCRdb reanalysed the 5' RACE reads using MiXCR and keeps one entry per CDR3 protein. The repertoire consists of a few hundred thousand distinct CDR3 sequences, with around 20% occurring once and the leading ten covering less than 15%. From germline, CDR1 is LGHNA and CDR2 YNFKEQ. The CDR3 spans 14 residues. The ends were cut back, 0 bases at V and 6 bases at J, with 8 bases in the middle. As to this clonotype: Its antigen is unknown.

The specimen sequenced was naive T cells sorted from blood. This chain uses TRBV4-2 with TRBJ2-2; D remains ambiguous. The TCR was taken from a man aged 50 to 60 in good health. Here the CDR3 reads CASSQEGVAGELFF. DNA for the CDR3: TGTGCCAGCAGCCAAGAAGGCGTCGCCGGGGAGCTGTTTTTT.